The 8 T cell receptor beta chains presented below share a single source sample, sequenced in a study of shared T cell receptors in the human thymus. Repertoires were generated with immunoSEQ multiplex PCR, while TCRdb's copy carries only in-frame clones and drops some. The sample includes some 760,000 clones, approximately 83% of them seen just once. This same sample was also part of a study on human thymus T cells.

The sample comprised thymocytes. Receptors originate from a girl under three years old with a congenital heart defect.

V and J are TRBV5-4 and TRBJ2-3; possibly TRBD2 for D (5 bases). The CDR3 contains 16 residues. CDR1 and CDR2 (germline): SGHNT, YYREEE (reference sequence). Trimming removed 0 bases at V and 6 bases at J, with 17 bases between. In nucleotides, the CDR3 is TGTGCCAGCAGCTTGGCGGGTACTAGTCGAGCGGATACGCAGTATTTT. It codes for CASSLAGTSRADTQYF.

The chain links TRBV7-9 to TRBJ2-1, with D tentatively TRBD1 (6 bases). The V and J ends lost 0 bases and 3 bases respectively, with 9 bases between them. Germline lookup yields CDR1 SEHNR and CDR2 FQNEAQ (reference sequence). The CDR3 loop spans 15 amino acids. CDR3 sequence: CASSLAGGLYNEQFF. The CDR3 region has the DNA TGTGCCAGCAGCTTAGCAGGGGGTCTCTACAATGAGCAGTTCTTC.

V gene TRBV5-4 combines with J gene TRBJ2-2; 7 nucleotides align to TRBD2. The germline CDR1 and CDR2 sequences are SGHNT and YYREEE (reference sequence). There are 15 residues in the CDR3. With V trimmed by 9 bases and J by 2 bases, 10 bases remained unmatched. The CDR3 nucleotides are TGTGCCACCCATTGGGCTAGCGGAAACACCGGGGAGCTGTTTTTT. It yields the protein CATHWASGNTGELFF.

V and J are TRBV28 and TRBJ1-1; a weak D match, TRBD1 (6 bases). The V end lost 1 base, the J end lost 3 bases, and 24 bases lay between the germline ends. This CDR3 spans 19 amino acids. CDR1 MDHEN and CDR2 SYDVKM come from the germline V gene. CDR3 protein: CASSLSSQGQPGRYTEAFF. The CDR3 DNA reads TGTGCCAGCAGTTTATCGAGTCAGGGACAACCCGGTAGGTACACTGAAGCTTTCTTT.

This chain's CDR3 is CASSSDRGKHTQYF. In DNA form, the CDR3 reads TGCGCCAGCTCCTCGGACAGGGGAAAACATACGCAGTATTTT. The chain has TRBV10-1 and TRBJ2-3; 9 bases are a match to TRBD1. Germline V gives CDR1 WNHNN, CDR2 SYGVQD (reference sequence). The CDR3 extends over 14 amino acids. Losses at the gene ends were 8 bases for V and 7 bases for J; bases not matched to a gene: 10.

This clone appeared once. The chain couples TRBV12-5 to TRBJ2-4; tentatively, D is TRBD2 (5 bases). The V end lost 3 bases, the J end lost 0 bases, and 9 bases lay between the germline ends. The CDR3 is 15 residues long. CDR1 and CDR2 from the germline V gene are LGHNT and FRNRAP. CDR3 in amino acids: CASGFLREAKNIQYF. DNA of the CDR3: TGTGCTAGTGGTTTCCTCCGGGAAGCCAAAAACATTCAGTACTTC.

The V and J genes are TRBV30 and TRBJ1-3; weak D call: TRBD1 (6 bases). There are 13 residues in the CDR3. V lost 2 bases and J 7 bases, leaving 12 bases between the germline ends. Germline CDR1 and CDR2: GTSNPN and SVGIG (reference sequence). CDR3 nucleotide sequence: TGTGCCTGGAGTCCCACAGGGCCCAACACCATATATTTT. Translating it yields CAWSPTGPNTIYF.

The genes are TRBV15 and TRBJ1-2; TRBD1 agrees at 8 bases. The CDR3 spans 17 residues. V gave up 0 bases and J gave up 4 bases; unmatched junction bases: 10. From germline, CDR1 is LNHNV and CDR2 YYDKDF (reference sequence). CDR3 DNA sequence: TGTGCCACCAGCAGAGAACCTCAGGGGGCGAACAGCTATGGCTACACCTTC. Translation gives CATSREPQGANSYGYTF.